Sequencing of this T cell receptor (beta chain) was carried out in a study of blood T cell repertoires in COVID-19. Overall study context: T cells, B-cell-depleted T cells, or PBMCs provided the cDNA or gDNA that served as material.

Data came from immunoSEQ multiplex PCR; TCRdb stores just in-frame clones and leaves some out. The table records about 180,000 clones, roughly 85% of them present only once. V lost 0 bases and J lost 7, with 20 bases in between. CDR3 length: 17 residues. Per the germline V gene, CDR1 is SGDLS and CDR2 is YYNGEE. Adults between about 18 and 95 years of age took part from 20 to 25 US areas. Cohorts were assigned according to the clinical history that participants reported. Sequencing input: PBMCs or T cells enriched from blood (not recorded which). This clonotype was obtained from a man aged 40-50 years who had recovered from COVID-19. This rearrangement joins TRBV9 to TRBJ2-1; tentative D call: TRBD2 (6 bases). CDR3 in DNA: TGTGCCAGCAGCGTAGACTCGGGGGTCTGGGCGGGGAATGAGCAGTTCTTC. This codes for CASSVDSGVWAGNEQFF.